The next 22 T cell receptor beta chains were all read from a single sample in a study of blood T cells in healthy people across ages. The use of a sample-barcoded 5' primer and a J-beta primer mix characterized a second PCR of 7 to 11 cycles. TCRdb re-called the 5' RACE reads with MiXCR, one entry per CDR3 protein. The data show 1.5 million to 1.9 million distinct CDR3 sequences, less than 45% seen once. Material: blood. All receptors derive from a woman between 18 and 29 years old in good health.

The chain couples TRBV6-6 to TRBJ2-3; D unresolved. This CDR3 has 13 amino acids. CDR1 and CDR2 (germline): MNHNY, SVGAGI (reference sequence). V gave up 2 bases and J gave up 2 bases, with 5 bases separating them. The CDR3: CASSYENTDTQYF. CDR3 nucleotides: TGTGCCAGCAGTTACGAGAACACAGATACGCAGTATTTT.

The CDR3 reads CASSKEGYNYGYTF. The CDR3 coding sequence is TGTGCCAGCAGCAAGGAGGGCTACAACTATGGCTACACCTTC. The V and J genes are TRBV21-1 and TRBJ1-2. TRBV21-1 is recorded as a pseudogene. The CDR3 loop spans 14 amino acids.

This chain links TRBV7-2 with TRBJ2-3, with D possibly called TRBD1 or TRBD2 (5 bases each). The CDR3 consists of 15 residues. Trimming cost V 8 bases and J 0 bases, with 15 bases left between them. CDR1 and CDR2 (germline): SGHTA, FQGNSA. The CDR3 sequence: CASGWGSRSTDTQYF. For the CDR3, the DNA is TGTGCCAGCGGGTGGGGGAGTCGGAGCACAGATACGCAGTATTTT.

V usage is TRBV20-1 and J usage is TRBJ2-7, with 13 bases lining up with TRBD2. The V and J ends lost 5 bases and 4 bases, in that order; junction bases with no gene match: 8. Germline CDR1 reads DFQATT; CDR2 reads SNEGSKA (reference sequence). The CDR3 runs 15 residues. CDR3 loop: CSAQGTSGNLYEQYF. The CDR3 nucleotides read TGCAGTGCTCAGGGGACTAGCGGGAATTTATACGAGCAGTACTTC.

The chain links TRBV9 to TRBJ2-1, with D perhaps TRBD1 (6 bases). The ends were cut back, 3 bases at V and 5 bases at J, with 12 bases in the middle. CDR1 and CDR2 from the germline V gene are SGDLS and YYNGEE. This CDR3 is 14 amino acids long. Here the CDR3 reads CASSGGQTNNEQFF. DNA of the CDR3: TGTGCCAGCAGCGGCGGACAGACTAACAATGAGCAGTTCTTC.

This clonotype was counted a few times. The chain couples TRBV5-1 to TRBJ2-1; 9 nucleotides agree with TRBD1. Germline CDR1 is SGHRS and CDR2 is YFSETQ. J gave up 5 bases and V 4 bases, and 7 bases lay outside the gene matches. The CDR3 totals 15 residues. The CDR3 DNA sequence: TGCGCCAGCAGCGTTACAGGGGGCTTCAACAATGAGCAGTTCTTC. This gives the protein CASSVTGGFNNEQFF.

This clonotype was counted only a few times. The V call is TRBV7-2, the J call TRBJ1-2; D is unresolved. Trimming left V 1 base short and J 8 bases short, with 11 bases between. Per germline, CDR1 SGHTA and CDR2 FQGNSA. The CDR3 covers 13 residues. This CDR3 reads CASSLGVSGGYTF. CDR3 DNA: TGTGCCAGCAGCTTAGGCGTTTCAGGAGGCTACACCTTC.

The CDR3 spells CSVATLDRGSSYEQYF. DNA of the CDR3: TGCAGCGTTGCGACCTTGGACAGGGGTTCCTCCTACGAGCAGTACTTC. The genes are TRBV29-1 and TRBJ2-7, with 9 bases fitting TRBD1. V dropped 4 bases and J dropped 0; count of bases not matched to a gene: 10. CDR3 length: 16 amino acids. Germline CDR1 SQVTM, CDR2 ANQGSEA.

This clonotype was seen a few times. This sequence joins TRBV7-9 and TRBJ2-1; perhaps TRBD1 as D (6 bases). V lost 3 bases and J lost 5, with 11 bases in between. This CDR3 contains 14 residues. The germline gives CDR1 SEHNR, CDR2 FQNEAQ (reference sequence). CDR3 nucleotide sequence: TGTGCCAGCAGCTTGTGGGACAAGAACAATGAGCAGTTCTTC. Amino acid sequence: CASSLWDKNNEQFF.

In this sample, this clonotype turned up a few times. The chain uses TRBV21-1 and TRBJ2-1; the table's TRBD2 call for D was not verified on the DNA. TRBV21-1 is annotated as a pseudogene. The CDR3 sequence is 15 residues long. In DNA, the CDR3 is TGTGCCAGCAGGGGGGCTAGCGGCTTCTACAATGAGCAGTTCTTC. Residues: CASRGASGFYNEQFF.

This clonotype was seen a few times. The genes are TRBV28 and TRBJ1-4; possible D gene TRBD1, 6 bases. V dropped 4 bases and J dropped 14 bases, with 17 bases sitting between them. Germline CDR1 reads MDHEN; CDR2 reads SYDVKM. This CDR3 is 13 amino acids long. DNA for the CDR3: TGTGCCAGCAGTTCCCGGGACATTATTTCCCTGTTTTTT. It yields the protein CASSSRDIISLFF.

V and J are TRBV4-1 and TRBJ2-4; D not certain. Germline CDR1 reads MGHRA; CDR2 reads YSYEKL. The CDR3 loop spans 11 amino acids. The V end was cut by 5 bases, the J end by 9 bases, with 8 bases between. The CDR3: CASSVRSIQYF. CDR3 sequence (DNA): TGCGCCAGCAGCGTCAGGAGCATTCAGTACTTC.

In its sample, this clonotype was seen once. V usage is TRBV4-3 and J usage is TRBJ2-6, with a tentative D call TRBD2 (5 bases). Germline V CDR1 and CDR2: LGHNA, YSLEER. The V end was cut by 0 bases, the J end by 3 bases, with 6 bases between. This CDR3 comprises 15 residues. CDR3 loop: CASSQEGSGANVLTF. The CDR3 nucleotides are TGCGCCAGCAGCCAAGAGGGGAGTGGGGCCAACGTCCTGACTTTC.

The chain is built from TRBV12-3 or TRBV12-4 and TRBJ2-1; 14 positions agree with TRBD2. This CDR3 is 17 amino acids long. Trimming cost V 5 bases and J 3 bases; bases outside gene matches: 6. The CDR3 DNA is TGTGCCAGCAGTCCGACTAGCGGGAGGGCGCGCTACAATGAGCAGTTCTTC. Encoded protein: CASSPTSGRARYNEQFF.

V is TRBV7-6 and J is TRBJ2-1; 7 nucleotides align to TRBD2. The J call is doubtful: the DNA matches TRBJ2-7 better. This CDR3 is 16 amino acids long. Germline V lookup: CDR1 SGHVS, CDR2 FNYEAQ. The DNA for the CDR3 is TGTGCCAGCAGGCGGGAGCCCTCGTTCTCCTACAATGAGCAGTACTTC. Protein: CASRREPSFSYNEQYF.

The gene calls are TRBV5-1 and TRBJ2-1; 9 positions agree with TRBD2. Germline V gene lookup returns CDR1 SGHRS and CDR2 YFSETQ. The CDR3 extends over 14 amino acids. V lost 5 bases to trimming and J lost 6 bases; unmatched junction nucleotides: 6. CDR3 in amino acids: CASSLGTSINEQFF. As DNA, the CDR3 is TGCGCCAGCAGTCTCGGGACTAGCATCAATGAGCAGTTCTTC. Complete variable domain (other parts from reference TRBV5-1 and TRBJ2-1): KAGVTQTPRYLIKTRGQQVTLSCSPISGHRSVSWYQQTPGQGLQFLFEYFSETQRNKGNFPGRFSGRQFSNSRSEMNVSTLELGDSALYLCASSLGTSINEQFFGPGTRLTVL.

This clonotype was recorded a few times. The genes are TRBV29-1 and TRBJ1-3; 7 bases match TRBD1. The CDR3 is 15 amino acids. Trimming removed 5 bases from V and 0 bases from J; junction bases left unmatched: 7. Germline-derived CDR1 and CDR2 are SQVTM and ANQGSEA. CDR3 sequence: CSVWDSGFSGNTIYF. The CDR3, as DNA: TGCAGCGTTTGGGACAGCGGTTTCTCTGGAAACACCATATATTTT.

The V gene is TRBV25-1, the J gene TRBJ1-2; D is ambiguous. Per the germline V gene, CDR1 is MGHDK and CDR2 is SYGVNS. CDR3 length: 14 residues. Deletions cut 7 bases from V and 2 bases from J, with 14 bases between. CDR3 DNA: TGTGCCAGCACCCCACCGGGTAACAACTATGGCTACACCTTC. Translating it yields CASTPPGNNYGYTF.

A few counts support this clonotype. V usage is TRBV10-3 and J usage is TRBJ2-1, with 9 bases identical to TRBD2. J gave up 7 bases and V 4 bases, and 11 bases lay outside the gene matches. CDR1 is ENHRY and CDR2 is SYGVKD in the germline V gene. CDR3 length: 16 residues. DNA for the CDR3: TGTGCCATCAGTGCAGCTGATAGCGGGAGAATTAATGAGCAGTTCTTC. Its protein product is CAISAADSGRINEQFF.

V is TRBV11-2 and J is TRBJ2-4, with D unclear. This CDR3 region has 13 residues. Germline CDR1 reads SGHAT; CDR2 reads FQNNGV. V was shortened by 8 bases and J by 3 bases, with 11 bases between the two germline ends. CDR3 sequence reads: CASRADNKNIQYF. The CDR3 DNA is TGTGCCAGCCGCGCGGATAACAAAAACATTCAGTACTTC.

Only a few counts were recorded for this clonotype. This chain joins TRBV7-9 and TRBJ2-7; TRBD2 matches at 8 bases. CDR1 and CDR2 (germline): SEHNR, FQNEAQ (reference sequence). V lost 1 base and J lost 0; bases outside the gene matches: 14. The CDR3 covers 19 residues. The CDR3 is CASSLVLSGNKHSSYEQYF. The CDR3 DNA is TGTGCCAGCAGCTTAGTCCTTAGCGGGAATAAACACAGCTCCTACGAGCAGTACTTC.

The V call is TRBV27, the J call TRBJ2-2; D is unresolved. Germline loops: CDR1 MNHEY, CDR2 SMNVEV (reference sequence). The CDR3 length is 14 residues. The V end was cut by 2 bases, the J end by 0 bases, with 4 bases between. The CDR3 DNA sequence: TGTGCCAGCAGTTTACACGCGAACACCGGGGAGCTGTTTTTT. Its protein is CASSLHANTGELFF.